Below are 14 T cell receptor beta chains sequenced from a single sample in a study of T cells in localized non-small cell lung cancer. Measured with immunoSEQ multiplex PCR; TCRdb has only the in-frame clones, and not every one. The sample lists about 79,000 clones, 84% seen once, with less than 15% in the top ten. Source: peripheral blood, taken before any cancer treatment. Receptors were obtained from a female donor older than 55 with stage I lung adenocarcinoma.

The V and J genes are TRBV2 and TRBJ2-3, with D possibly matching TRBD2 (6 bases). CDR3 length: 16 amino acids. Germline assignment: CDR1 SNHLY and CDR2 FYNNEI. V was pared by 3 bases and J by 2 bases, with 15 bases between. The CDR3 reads CASSDGIAAFTDTQYF. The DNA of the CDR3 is TGTGCCAGCAGTGATGGGATAGCGGCTTTCACAGATACGCAGTATTTT.

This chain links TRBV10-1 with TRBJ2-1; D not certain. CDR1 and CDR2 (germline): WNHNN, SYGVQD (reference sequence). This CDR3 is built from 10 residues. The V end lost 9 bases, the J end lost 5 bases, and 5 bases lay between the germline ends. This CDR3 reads CARIDNEQFF. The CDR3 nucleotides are TGCGCCAGAATAGACAATGAGCAGTTCTTC.

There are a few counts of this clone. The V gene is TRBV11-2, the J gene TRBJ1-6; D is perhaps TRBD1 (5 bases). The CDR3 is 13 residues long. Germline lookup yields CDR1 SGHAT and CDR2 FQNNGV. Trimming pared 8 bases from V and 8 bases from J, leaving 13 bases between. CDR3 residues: CASCYTRDSPLHF. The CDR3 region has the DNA TGTGCCAGCTGTTATACCAGGGATTCACCCCTCCACTTT.

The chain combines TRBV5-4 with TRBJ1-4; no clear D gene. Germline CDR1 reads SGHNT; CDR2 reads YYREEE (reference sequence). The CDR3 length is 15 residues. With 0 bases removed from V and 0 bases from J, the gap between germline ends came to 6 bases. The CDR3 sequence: CASSLGGATNEKLFF. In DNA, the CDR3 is TGTGCCAGCAGCTTGGGCGGTGCAACTAATGAAAAACTGTTTTTT.

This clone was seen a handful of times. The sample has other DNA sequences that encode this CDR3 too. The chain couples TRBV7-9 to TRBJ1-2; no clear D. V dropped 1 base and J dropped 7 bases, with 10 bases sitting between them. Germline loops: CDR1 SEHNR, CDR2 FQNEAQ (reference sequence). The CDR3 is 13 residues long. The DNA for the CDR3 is TGTGCCAGCAGCTTAGGGACCTACGGTGGCTACACCTTC. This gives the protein CASSLGTYGGYTF.

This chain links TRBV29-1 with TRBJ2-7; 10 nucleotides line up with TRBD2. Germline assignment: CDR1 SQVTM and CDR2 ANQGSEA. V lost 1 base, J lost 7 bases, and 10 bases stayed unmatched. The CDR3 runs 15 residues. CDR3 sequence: CSVEGSGGPRGEQYF. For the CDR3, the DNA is TGCAGCGTTGAAGGTAGCGGGGGGCCACGGGGTGAGCAGTACTTC.

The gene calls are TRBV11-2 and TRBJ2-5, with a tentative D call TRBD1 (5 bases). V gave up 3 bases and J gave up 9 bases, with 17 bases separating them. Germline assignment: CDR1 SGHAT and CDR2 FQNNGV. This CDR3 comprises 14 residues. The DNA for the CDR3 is TGTGCCAGCAGCTTGTCAGTTCCACAAGGGGCCCAGTACTTC. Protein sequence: CASSLSVPQGAQYF.

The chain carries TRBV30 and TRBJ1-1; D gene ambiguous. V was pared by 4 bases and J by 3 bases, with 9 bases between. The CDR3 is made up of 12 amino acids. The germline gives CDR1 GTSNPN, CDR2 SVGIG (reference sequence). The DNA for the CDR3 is TGTGCCTGGAATGATGGATACACTGAAGCTTTCTTT. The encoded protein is CAWNDGYTEAFF.

CDR3 DNA: TGTGCCAGCAGTTTTGCGGGACAGGGTAAAAACTATGGCTACACCTTC. It translates to CASSFAGQGKNYGYTF. The gene calls are TRBV27 and TRBJ1-2; the match to TRBD1 covers 9 bases. CDR1 MNHEY and CDR2 SMNVEV come from the germline V gene (reference sequence). This CDR3 is built from 16 residues. The V segment lost 3 bases and the J segment 2 bases; nucleotides outside the gene matches: 7.

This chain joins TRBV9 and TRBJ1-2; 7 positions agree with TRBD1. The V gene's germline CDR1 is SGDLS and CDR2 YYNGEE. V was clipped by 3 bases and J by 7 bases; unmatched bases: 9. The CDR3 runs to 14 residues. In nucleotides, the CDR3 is TGTGCCAGCAGCGGAACATTACAGGGGTCTGGCTACACCTTC. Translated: CASSGTLQGSGYTF.

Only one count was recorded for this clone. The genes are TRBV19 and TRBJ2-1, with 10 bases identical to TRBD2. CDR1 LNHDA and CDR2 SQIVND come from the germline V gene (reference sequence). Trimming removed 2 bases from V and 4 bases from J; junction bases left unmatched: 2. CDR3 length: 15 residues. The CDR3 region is CASSISSGGYNEQFF. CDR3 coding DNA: TGTGCCAGTAGTATATCTAGCGGGGGATACAATGAGCAGTTCTTC.

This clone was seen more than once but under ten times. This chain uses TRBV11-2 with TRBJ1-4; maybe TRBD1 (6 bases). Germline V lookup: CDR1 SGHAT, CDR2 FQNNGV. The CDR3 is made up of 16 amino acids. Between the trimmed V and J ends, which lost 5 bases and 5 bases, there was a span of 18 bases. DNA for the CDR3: TGTGCCAGCAGCCGGGGTCGGGGGGCGCAAAATGAAAAACTGTTTTTT. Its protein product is CASSRGRGAQNEKLFF. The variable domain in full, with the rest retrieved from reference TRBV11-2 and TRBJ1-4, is EAGVAQSPRYKIIEKRQSVAFWCNPISGHATLYWYQQILGQGPKLLIQFQNNGVVDDSQLPKDRFSAERLKGVDSTLKIQPAKLEDSAVYLCASSRGRGAQNEKLFFGSGTQLSVL.

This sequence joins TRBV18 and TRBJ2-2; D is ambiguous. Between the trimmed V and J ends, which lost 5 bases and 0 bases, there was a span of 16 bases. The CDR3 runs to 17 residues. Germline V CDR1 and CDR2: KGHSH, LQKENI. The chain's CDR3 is CASSFLSPESNTGELFF. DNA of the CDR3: TGTGCCAGCTCATTCCTCTCCCCGGAGTCGAACACCGGGGAGCTGTTTTTT.

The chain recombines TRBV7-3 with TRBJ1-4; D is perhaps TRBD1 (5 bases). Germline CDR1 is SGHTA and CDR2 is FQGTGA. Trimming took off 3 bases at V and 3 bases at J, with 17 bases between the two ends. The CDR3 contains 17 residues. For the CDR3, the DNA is TGTGCCAGCAGCTTGACCCTCCGAGTGGGGGCTAATGAAAAACTGTTTTTT. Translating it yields CASSLTLRVGANEKLFF.